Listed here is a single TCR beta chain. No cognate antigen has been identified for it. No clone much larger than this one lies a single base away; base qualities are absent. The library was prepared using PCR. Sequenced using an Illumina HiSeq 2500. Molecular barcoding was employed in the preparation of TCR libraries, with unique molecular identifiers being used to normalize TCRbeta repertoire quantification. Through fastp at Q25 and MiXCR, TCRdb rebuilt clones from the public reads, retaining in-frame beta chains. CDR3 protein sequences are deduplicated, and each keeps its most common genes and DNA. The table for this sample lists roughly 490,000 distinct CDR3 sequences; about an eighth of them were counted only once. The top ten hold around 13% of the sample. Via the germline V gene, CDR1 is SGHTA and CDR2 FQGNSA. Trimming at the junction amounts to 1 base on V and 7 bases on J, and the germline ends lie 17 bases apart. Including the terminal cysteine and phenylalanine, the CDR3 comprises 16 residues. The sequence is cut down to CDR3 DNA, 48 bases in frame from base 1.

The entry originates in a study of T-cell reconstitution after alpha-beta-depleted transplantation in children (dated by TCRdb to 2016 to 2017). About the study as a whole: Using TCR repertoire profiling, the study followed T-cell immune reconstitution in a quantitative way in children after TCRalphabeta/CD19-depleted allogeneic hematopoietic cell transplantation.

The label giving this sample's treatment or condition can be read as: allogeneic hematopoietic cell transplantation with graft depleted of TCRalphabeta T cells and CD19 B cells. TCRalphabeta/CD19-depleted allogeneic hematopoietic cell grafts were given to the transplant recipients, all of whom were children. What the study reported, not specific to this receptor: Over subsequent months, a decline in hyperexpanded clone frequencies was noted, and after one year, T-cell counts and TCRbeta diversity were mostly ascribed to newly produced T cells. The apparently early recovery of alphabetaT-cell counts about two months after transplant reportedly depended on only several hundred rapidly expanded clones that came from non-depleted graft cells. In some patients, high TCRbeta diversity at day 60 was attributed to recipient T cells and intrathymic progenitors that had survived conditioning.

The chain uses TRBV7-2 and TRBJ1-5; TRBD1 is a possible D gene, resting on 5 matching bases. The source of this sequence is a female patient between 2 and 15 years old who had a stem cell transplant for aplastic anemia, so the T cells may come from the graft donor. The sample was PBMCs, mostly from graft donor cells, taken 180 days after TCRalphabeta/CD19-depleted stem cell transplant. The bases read TGTGCCAGCAGCTTAGTCGGGACGGCAATGCACCAGCCCCAGCATTTT. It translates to CASSLVGTAMHQPQHF.